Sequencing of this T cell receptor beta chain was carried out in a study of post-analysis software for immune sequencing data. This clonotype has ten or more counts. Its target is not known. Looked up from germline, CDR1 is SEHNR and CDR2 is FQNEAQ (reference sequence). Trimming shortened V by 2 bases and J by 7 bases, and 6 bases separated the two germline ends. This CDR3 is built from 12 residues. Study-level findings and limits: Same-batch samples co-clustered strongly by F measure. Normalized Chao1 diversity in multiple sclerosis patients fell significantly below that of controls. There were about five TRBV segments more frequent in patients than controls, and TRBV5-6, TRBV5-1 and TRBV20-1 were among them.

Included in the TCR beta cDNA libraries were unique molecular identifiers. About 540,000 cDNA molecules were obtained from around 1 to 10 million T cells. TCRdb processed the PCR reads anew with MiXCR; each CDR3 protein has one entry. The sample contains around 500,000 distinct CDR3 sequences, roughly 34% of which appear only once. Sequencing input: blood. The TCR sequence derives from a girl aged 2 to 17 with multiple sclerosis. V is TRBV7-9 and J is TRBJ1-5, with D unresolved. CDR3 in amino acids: CASSLPGQPQHF. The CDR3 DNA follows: TGTGCCAGCAGCTTACCGGGCCAGCCCCAGCATTTT.